A selection of T cell receptor beta chains follows, all from one sample in a study of blood T cell repertoires in COVID-19. The data were produced by immunoSEQ multiplex PCR, yet TCRdb's version contains in-frame clones alone and is incomplete. The sample contains roughly 200,000 clones, roughly 76% of which appear only once. Sequencing was carried out using peripheral blood. These TCRs come from a woman aged 40 to 50 with COVID-19, enrolled during active disease. Both conserved end residues are part of each CDR3. D genes are given only for firm matches. Clone sizes are given selectively: once, few, many, or a class where the clone is expanded.

j_call: TRBJ2-5
d_call: NA
v_call: TRBV6-6
clone_size: NA
cdr3_length: 16
cdr3_nt: TGTGCCAGCAGTTCGAGTGGCCAACGGGGGTTAGAGACCCAGTACTTC
cdr3_aa: CASSSSGQRGLETQYF

j_call: TRBJ1-2
d_call: TRBD1
v_call: TRBV4-1
clone_size: NA
cdr3_length: 14
cdr3_nt: TGCGCCAGCAGCCAGCTACAGGGGTCTTATGGCTACACCTTC
cdr3_aa: CASSQLQGSYGYTF

j_call: TRBJ2-2
d_call: NA
v_call: TRBV6-2/TRBV6-3
clone_size: NA
cdr3_length: 15
cdr3_nt: TGTGCCAGCAGTTACTCGGCAGGGGAGGGCGGGGAGCTGTTTTTT
cdr3_aa: CASSYSAGEGGELFF

j_call: TRBJ2-6
d_call: NA
v_call: TRBV4-1
clone_size: NA
cdr3_length: 16
cdr3_nt: TGCGCCAGCAGCCAGCAGGGGACGGCTGGGGCCAACGTCCTGACTTTC
cdr3_aa: CASSQQGTAGANVLTF

j_call: TRBJ1-5
d_call: TRBD1
v_call: TRBV6-5
clone_size: NA
cdr3_length: 15
cdr3_nt: TGTGCCAGCCGCAGCCGAGGGGGCGACAATCAGCCCCAGCATTTT
cdr3_aa: CASRSRGGDNQPQHF

j_call: TRBJ2-2
d_call: TRBD1
v_call: TRBV19
clone_size: NA
cdr3_length: 15
cdr3_nt: TGTGCCAGTAGCGCCGGGGCAGGGGGAACCGGGGAGCTGTTTTTT
cdr3_aa: CASSAGAGGTGELFF

j_call: TRBJ2-1
d_call: TRBD2
v_call: TRBV29-1
clone_size: once
cdr3_length: 15
cdr3_nt: TGCAGCGGTCTAGCGGGAGGGCAAGTAGTCGATGAGCAGTTCTTC
cdr3_aa: CSGLAGGQVVDEQFF

j_call: TRBJ2-1
d_call: TRBD2
v_call: TRBV6-1
clone_size: NA
cdr3_length: 17
cdr3_nt: TGTGCCAGCAGTGAGTTGACTAGCGGGAGCTCCTACAATGAGCAGTTCTTC
cdr3_aa: CASSELTSGSSYNEQFF

j_call: TRBJ1-5
d_call: NA
v_call: TRBV6-5
clone_size: few
cdr3_length: 15
cdr3_nt: TGTGCCAGCAGGGACGGACTGAAGTATAATCAGCCCCAGCATTTT
cdr3_aa: CASRDGLKYNQPQHF

j_call: TRBJ1-1
d_call: NA
v_call: TRBV5-6
clone_size: NA
cdr3_length: 13
cdr3_nt: TGTGCCAGCAGCTATCCAGTGTTCACTGAAGCTTTCTTT
cdr3_aa: CASSYPVFTEAFF

j_call: TRBJ2-3
d_call: TRBD2
v_call: TRBV18
clone_size: NA
cdr3_length: 16
cdr3_nt: TGTGCCAGCTCACCTCTAGCGGGAGGTATCCACGATGAGCAGTATTTT
cdr3_aa: CASSPLAGGIHDEQYF

j_call: TRBJ1-1
d_call: NA
v_call: TRBV5-1
clone_size: NA
cdr3_length: 15
cdr3_nt: TGCGCCAGCAGGCGGATGTCGACAGACAACACTGAAGCTTTCTTT
cdr3_aa: CASRRMSTDNTEAFF

j_call: TRBJ1-2
d_call: TRBD1
v_call: TRBV7-2
clone_size: NA
cdr3_length: 14
cdr3_nt: TGTGCCAGCAGCCACACCGGGACAGGGGGCAGCTACACCTTC
cdr3_aa: CASSHTGTGGSYTF

j_call: TRBJ1-4
d_call: TRBD1
v_call: TRBV19
clone_size: NA
cdr3_length: 13
cdr3_nt: TGTGCCAGTTCCGGGACAGGGGATTCAAAACTGTTTTTT
cdr3_aa: CASSGTGDSKLFF

j_call: TRBJ1-4
d_call: TRBD1
v_call: TRBV7-9
clone_size: NA
cdr3_length: 14
cdr3_nt: TGTGCCAGCAGCCCGGGACAGGGGGAAAGAAAACTGTTTTTT
cdr3_aa: CASSPGQGERKLFF

j_call: TRBJ1-1
d_call: NA
v_call: TRBV12-3/TRBV12-4
clone_size: NA
cdr3_length: 13
cdr3_nt: TGTGCCAGCAGTACTCAAGCGAACACTGAAGCTTTCTTT
cdr3_aa: CASSTQANTEAFF

j_call: TRBJ2-1
d_call: TRBD2
v_call: TRBV10-2
clone_size: NA
cdr3_length: 14
cdr3_nt: TGCGCCATCCGCCCGGGACTAGTTATGGGTGAGCAGTTCTTC
cdr3_aa: CAIRPGLVMGEQFF

j_call: TRBJ2-3
d_call: TRBD2
v_call: TRBV30
clone_size: NA
cdr3_length: 16
cdr3_nt: TGTGCCTGGAATCCTTGGACTAGCGGGAGTGCAGATACGCAGTATTTT
cdr3_aa: CAWNPWTSGSADTQYF

j_call: TRBJ2-7
d_call: NA
v_call: TRBV20-1
clone_size: NA
cdr3_length: 14
cdr3_nt: TGCAGTGCTACTGAAGCGGGCCCCTCCTACGAGCAGTACTTC
cdr3_aa: CSATEAGPSYEQYF

j_call: TRBJ1-5
d_call: NA
v_call: TRBV7-8
clone_size: NA
cdr3_length: 18
cdr3_nt: TGTGCCAGCAGCTTAGTTTTGGGGGGGAGTCACAGCAATCAGTCCCAGCATTTT
cdr3_aa: CASSLVLGGSHSNQSQHF

j_call: TRBJ2-7
d_call: NA
v_call: TRBV10-3
clone_size: once
cdr3_length: 13
cdr3_nt: TGTGCCATCAGTCAGGATTTTACCTACGAGCAGTACTTC
cdr3_aa: CAISQDFTYEQYF

j_call: TRBJ2-5
d_call: TRBD1
v_call: TRBV29-1
clone_size: NA
cdr3_length: 16
cdr3_nt: TGCAGCGTTGATGGGACAAGGGACAGTCCAGAAGAGACCCAGTACTTC
cdr3_aa: CSVDGTRDSPEETQYF

j_call: TRBJ1-2
d_call: NA
v_call: TRBV28
clone_size: NA
cdr3_length: 13
cdr3_nt: TGTGCCAGCAGTTTCTCCAGATTCTATGGCTACACCTTC
cdr3_aa: CASSFSRFYGYTF

j_call: TRBJ2-5
d_call: TRBD2
v_call: TRBV18
clone_size: NA
cdr3_length: 16
cdr3_nt: TGTGCCAGTTCCTACCCCGGACTAGCGGCGAGAGAGACCCAGTACTTC
cdr3_aa: CASSYPGLAARETQYF

j_call: TRBJ2-5
d_call: TRBD2
v_call: TRBV2
clone_size: NA
cdr3_length: 14
cdr3_nt: TGTGCCAGCAGTCAAGGGGCTAGCGGGGAGACCCAGTACTTC
cdr3_aa: CASSQGASGETQYF

j_call: TRBJ1-3
d_call: NA
v_call: TRBV29-1
clone_size: once
cdr3_length: 15
cdr3_nt: TGCAGCGTTGAAAGAAGGGGCTCCTCTGGAAACACCATATATTTT
cdr3_aa: CSVERRGSSGNTIYF

j_call: TRBJ2-2
d_call: TRBD1
v_call: TRBV9
clone_size: NA
cdr3_length: 17
cdr3_nt: TGTGCCAGCAGCGTAGCCCGGGACAGGGGATCGGGCGGGGAGCTGTTTTTT
cdr3_aa: CASSVARDRGSGGELFF

j_call: TRBJ1-4
d_call: TRBD1
v_call: TRBV28
clone_size: NA
cdr3_length: 15
cdr3_nt: TGTGCCAGCGGTGCAGGGGGCGCAACTAATGAAAAACTGTTTTTT
cdr3_aa: CASGAGGATNEKLFF

j_call: TRBJ1-1
d_call: NA
v_call: TRBV27
clone_size: NA
cdr3_length: 12
cdr3_nt: TGTGCCAGCAGCGAGATAGGGGTTGAAGCTTTCTTT
cdr3_aa: CASSEIGVEAFF